This T cell receptor (beta chain) is drawn from a study of T-cell reconstitution after alpha-beta-depleted transplantation in children. There are 15 residues in the CDR3. Germline CDR1 is LNHDA and CDR2 is SQIVND (reference sequence). The V gene end was trimmed by 4 bases and the J gene end by 10 bases; junction bases not matched to a gene: 10. A TCRbeta library incorporating unique molecular identifiers was prepared. TCRdb processed the PCR reads anew with MiXCR; each CDR3 protein has one entry. The sample gives about 200,000 distinct CDR3 sequences, 6.6% of which show up once; roughly 6% is in the top ten.

V and J are TRBV19 and TRBJ2-4; the match to TRBD2 covers 10 bases. The receptor's source is a boy aged 2-15 years with acute lymphoblastic leukemia, due to receive a stem cell transplant. The specimen comprised PBMCs, sampled before TCRalphabeta/CD19-depleted stem cell transplant. This chain's CDR3 is CASSKEIAGGPIQYF. The DNA of the CDR3 is TGTGCCAGTAGTAAGGAGATAGCGGGAGGTCCGATTCAGTACTTC.